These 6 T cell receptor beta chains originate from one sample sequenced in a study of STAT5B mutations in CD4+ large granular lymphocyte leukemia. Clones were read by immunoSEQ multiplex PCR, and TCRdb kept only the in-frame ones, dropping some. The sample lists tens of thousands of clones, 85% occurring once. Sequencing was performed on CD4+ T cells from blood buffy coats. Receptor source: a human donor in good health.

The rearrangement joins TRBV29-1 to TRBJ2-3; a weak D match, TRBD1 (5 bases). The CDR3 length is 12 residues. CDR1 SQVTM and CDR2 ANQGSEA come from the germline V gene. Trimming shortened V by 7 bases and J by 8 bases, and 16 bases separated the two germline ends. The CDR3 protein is CSADKNLGTQYF. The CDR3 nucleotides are TGCAGCGCGGACAAAAACCTGGGTACGCAGTATTTT.

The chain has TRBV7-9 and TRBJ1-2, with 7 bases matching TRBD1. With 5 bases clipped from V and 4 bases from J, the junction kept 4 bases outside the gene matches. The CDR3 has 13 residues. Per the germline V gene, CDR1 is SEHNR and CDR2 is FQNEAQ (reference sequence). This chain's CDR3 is CASSLDRAYGYTF. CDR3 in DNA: TGTGCCAGCAGCCTCGACAGGGCCTATGGCTACACCTTC.

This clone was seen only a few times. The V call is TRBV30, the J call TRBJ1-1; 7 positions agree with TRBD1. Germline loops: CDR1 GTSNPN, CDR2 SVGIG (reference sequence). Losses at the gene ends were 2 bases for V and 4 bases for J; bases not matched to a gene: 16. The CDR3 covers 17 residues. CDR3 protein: CAWSTWQGGNWGTEAFF. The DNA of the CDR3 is TGTGCCTGGAGTACTTGGCAGGGGGGAAATTGGGGCACTGAAGCTTTCTTT.

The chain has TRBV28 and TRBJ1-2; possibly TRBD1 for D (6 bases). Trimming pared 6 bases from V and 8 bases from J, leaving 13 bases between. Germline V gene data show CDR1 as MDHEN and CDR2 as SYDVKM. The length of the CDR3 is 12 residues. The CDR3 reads CASSQQGSGYTF. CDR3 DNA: TGTGCCAGCAGCCAACAGGGTAGCGGCTACACCTTC.

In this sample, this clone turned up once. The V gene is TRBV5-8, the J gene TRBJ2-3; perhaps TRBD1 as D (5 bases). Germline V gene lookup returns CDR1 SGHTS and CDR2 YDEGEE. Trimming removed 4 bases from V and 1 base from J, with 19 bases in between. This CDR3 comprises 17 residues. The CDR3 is CASSPFWTLTGTDTQYF. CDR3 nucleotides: TGTGCCAGCAGCCCCTTCTGGACACTCACTGGCACAGATACGCAGTATTTT.

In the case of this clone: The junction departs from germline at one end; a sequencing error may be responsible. The DNA of the CDR3 is TGTGCCAGCACCGTAGGGGGGCCCACAGATACGCAGTATTTT. It encodes CASTVGGPTDTQYF. The chain recombines TRBV9 with TRBJ2-3; perhaps D is TRBD1 or TRBD2 (6 bases each). This CDR3 has 14 residues. Germline CDR1 and CDR2: SGDLS and YYNGEE. Full variable domain (missing parts from reference TRBV9 and TRBJ2-3): DSGVTQTPKHLITATGQRVTLRCSPRSGDLSVYWYQQSLDQGLQFLIQYYNGEERAKGNILERFSAQQFPDLHSELNLSSLELGDSALYFCASTVGGPTDTQYFGPGTRLTVL.